The 19 T cell receptor beta chains below all came from one sample that was sequenced in a study of cytomegalovirus exposure and HLA in healthy donors. 60 Vbeta and 13 Jbeta primers were used in PCR. The table came from immunoSEQ multiplex PCR; TCRdb's copy has only in-frame clones and leaves some out. This repertoire shows approximately 110,000 clones, roughly 70% found once; its top ten account for roughly a tenth. Sequencing used PBMCs. Receptors originate from a middle-aged man in good health and CMV-seropositive.

CDR3 region: CASSSTSQSGETQYF. As DNA, the CDR3 is TGTGCCAGCAGCTCTACATCACAATCGGGAGAGACCCAGTACTTC. The chain recombines TRBV7-3 with TRBJ2-5; unclear D gene. The germline gives CDR1 SGHTA, CDR2 FQGTGA. With 4 bases removed from V and 4 bases from J, the gap between germline ends came to 16 bases. CDR3 size: 15 residues.

The genes are TRBV7-9 and TRBJ1-2, with no clear D. The CDR3 runs to 13 residues. The V end lost 6 bases, the J end lost 4 bases, and 12 bases lay between the germline ends. CDR1 SEHNR and CDR2 FQNEAQ come from the germline V gene (reference sequence). In DNA, the CDR3 is TGTGCCAGCAGTTTCGCGTTTGGCTATGGCTACACCTTC. Translated, it gives CASSFAFGYGYTF. Full variable domain (outside the CDR3, taken from reference TRBV7-9 and TRBJ1-2): DTGVSQNPRHKITKRGQNVTFRCDPISEHNRLYWYRQTLGQGPEFLTYFQNEAQLEKSRLLSDRFSAERPKGSFSTLEIQRTEQGDSAMYLCASSFAFGYGYTFGSGTRLTVV.

V and J are TRBV4-2 and TRBJ2-7, with 15 bases aligning to TRBD2. This CDR3 has 15 residues. The germline CDR1 and CDR2 sequences are LGHNA and YNFKEQ. After removal of 4 bases from V and 4 bases from J, the junction contained 2 bases not matched to a gene. CDR3 region: CASSRGLAGGYEQYF. Written as DNA, the CDR3 is TGTGCCAGCAGCCGAGGACTAGCGGGAGGGTACGAGCAGTACTTC.

This sequence joins TRBV15 and TRBJ2-5; D is ambiguous. The CDR3 sequence is 12 residues long. The ends were cut back, 8 bases at V and 5 bases at J, with 12 bases in the middle. CDR1 LNHNV and CDR2 YYDKDF come from the germline V gene (reference sequence). The CDR3 reads CATAESVETQYF. In DNA form, the CDR3 reads TGTGCCACCGCGGAATCGGTGGAGACCCAGTACTTC.

This clone has only a few counts. The DNA of the CDR3 is TGTGCCAGCAGCTCGACTAGCGGGAGGGTATCTAATGAAAAACTGTTTTTT. It yields the protein CASSSTSGRVSNEKLFF. The chain joins TRBV5-6 to TRBJ1-4; D unresolved. The CDR3 runs to 17 residues. Trimming took off 3 bases at V and 3 bases at J, with 18 bases between the two ends. CDR1 and CDR2 (germline): SGHDT, YYEEEE.

The V and J genes are TRBV6-5 and TRBJ1-1; D gene ambiguous. This CDR3 region has 15 residues. Germline CDR1 MNHEY, CDR2 SVGAGI. V was pared by 6 bases and J by 1 base, with 15 bases between. The CDR3: CASSTQGRGNTEAFF. In DNA form, the CDR3 reads TGTGCCAGCAGCACTCAAGGCCGGGGGAACACTGAAGCTTTCTTT.

The chain is built from TRBV30 and TRBJ2-7; 9 bases are shared with TRBD2. CDR3 length equals 13 residues. Germline-derived CDR1 and CDR2 are GTSNPN and SVGIG (reference sequence). J was trimmed by 6 bases and V by 3 bases; bases with no gene match: 6. The CDR3 DNA sequence: TGTGCCTGGAGGAGTAGCGGGAGTCGCGAGCAGTACTTC. This sequence encodes CAWRSSGSREQYF. Together with reference TRBV30 and TRBJ2-7, the CDR3 gives the full variable domain: SQTIHQWPATLVQPVGSPLSLECTVEGTSNPNLYWYRQAAGRGLQLLFYSVGIGQISSEVPQNLSASRPQDRQFILSSKKLLLSDSGFYLCAWRSSGSREQYFGPGTRLTVT.

The rearrangement links TRBV28 to TRBJ2-1; 12 nucleotides line up with TRBD2. This CDR3 comprises 18 residues. The germline V gene has CDR1 MDHEN and CDR2 SYDVKM. With 4 bases clipped from V and 8 bases from J, the junction kept 15 bases outside the gene matches. CDR3 sequence: CASSYLQLAGGFFDEQFF. The DNA for the CDR3 is TGTGCCAGCAGTTATCTCCAACTAGCGGGGGGATTTTTTGATGAGCAGTTCTTC. The complete variable domain, with remaining parts taken from reference TRBV28 and TRBJ2-1, reads DVKVTQSSRYLVKRTGEKVFLECVQDMDHENMFWYRQDPGLGLRLIYFSYDVKMKEKGDIPEGYSVSREKKERFSLILESASTNQTSMYLCASSYLQLAGGFFDEQFFGPGTRLTVL.

This clone was seen at least ten times. V usage is TRBV5-5 and J usage is TRBJ2-7; the D gene is possibly TRBD1 (6 bases). Trimming took off 4 bases at V and 6 bases at J, with 14 bases between the two ends. Germline V gene sequence: CDR1 SGHKS, CDR2 YYEKEE (reference sequence). CDR3 length: 13 residues. CDR3 nucleotide sequence: TGTGCCAGCAGCCTCTGGGGACACACCGAGCAGTACGTC. It is translated as CASSLWGHTEQYV.

In its sample, this clone was seen once. The rearrangement joins TRBV7-9 to TRBJ2-7; 8 bases fit TRBD1. Trimming at V came to 5 bases and at J to 7 bases, leaving 16 bases not matched to a gene. This CDR3 contains 16 residues. Germline CDR1 is SEHNR and CDR2 is FQNEAQ (reference sequence). The CDR3 loop is CASSPPSTGGEREQYF. As DNA, the CDR3 is TGTGCCAGCAGCCCCCCCAGCACAGGGGGAGAAAGGGAGCAGTACTTC.

The chain recombines TRBV5-1 with TRBJ2-2, with 9 nucleotides matching TRBD2. Trimming cost V 2 bases and J 0 bases; bases outside gene matches: 8. Per the germline V gene, CDR1 is SGHRS and CDR2 is YFSETQ. This CDR3 region has 18 residues. The CDR3 spells CASSFKVTSGPNTGELFF. The CDR3 DNA sequence: TGCGCCAGCAGCTTCAAAGTAACTAGCGGGCCGAACACCGGGGAGCTGTTTTTT.

CDR3 sequence: CASSFGPTGEEQYF. DNA for the CDR3: TGTGCCAGCAGCTTTGGTCCAACGGGAGAGGAGCAGTACTTC. This chain joins TRBV5-4 and TRBJ2-7; D might be TRBD2 (6 bases). Trimming removed 2 bases at V and 7 bases at J, with 16 bases between. This CDR3 comprises 14 residues. The germline V gene has CDR1 SGHNT and CDR2 YYREEE (reference sequence).

This clone was seen a few times. The genes are TRBV5-4 and TRBJ1-2; possible D gene TRBD1, 6 bases. This CDR3 comprises 14 residues. The germline V and J ends were trimmed by 0 bases and 0 bases, with 6 bases remaining between them. The germline V gene encodes CDR1 SGHNT and CDR2 YYREEE (reference sequence). The CDR3 spells CASSLGTANYGYTF. CDR3 nucleotides: TGTGCCAGCAGCTTGGGGACAGCTAACTATGGCTACACCTTC.

V and J are TRBV9 and TRBJ2-5, with TRBD2 as a possible D gene (6 bases). The CDR3 runs to 15 residues. The V gene's germline CDR1 is SGDLS and CDR2 YYNGEE. Trimming took off 0 bases at V and 2 bases at J, with 11 bases between the two ends. CDR3 loop: CASSVGTTLQETQYF. The CDR3 DNA is TGTGCCAGCAGCGTAGGGACTACCTTACAAGAGACCCAGTACTTC.

The V call is TRBV28, the J call TRBJ2-2; a possible D gene is TRBD2 (6 bases). There are 15 residues in the CDR3. V lost 7 bases, J lost 1 base, and 13 bases lay in between. The germline gives CDR1 MDHEN, CDR2 SYDVKM. In DNA form, the CDR3 reads TGTGCCAGCAAAAGGGAGGTCCTGAACACCGGGGAGCTGTTTTTT. This sequence encodes CASKREVLNTGELFF. Based on the CDR3 plus reference TRBV28 and TRBJ2-2, the full variable domain is DVKVTQSSRYLVKRTGEKVFLECVQDMDHENMFWYRQDPGLGLRLIYFSYDVKMKEKGDIPEGYSVSREKKERFSLILESASTNQTSMYLCASKREVLNTGELFFGEGSRLTVL.

This clone came up a few times. The CDR3 nucleotides are TGTGCCAGCAGCCAAGGAGGGGGTAACTACAATGAGCAGTTCTTC. Encoded protein: CASSQGGGNYNEQFF. This chain connects TRBV14 to TRBJ2-1, with D possibly matching TRBD1 (6 bases). Trimming pared 1 base from V and 3 bases from J, leaving 10 bases between. CDR1 and CDR2 (germline): SGHDN, FVKESK. This CDR3 region has 15 residues.

J is TRBJ2-5 and V is TRBV5-1; D is ambiguous. The CDR3 loop spans 15 amino acids. Trimming removed 0 bases at V and 2 bases at J, with 11 bases between. The germline gives CDR1 SGHRS, CDR2 YFSETQ. CDR3 protein: CASSLEPSRQETQYF. The CDR3 DNA follows: TGCGCCAGCAGCTTGGAGCCCTCTCGACAAGAGACCCAGTACTTC.

CDR3 protein: CASSRAPATTNYGYTF. The CDR3 bases are TGTGCCAGCAGCCGAGCTCCCGCGACAACTAACTATGGCTACACCTTC. V usage is TRBV7-9 and J usage is TRBJ1-2; D is unresolved. The CDR3 length is 16 residues. Germline lookup yields CDR1 SEHNR and CDR2 FQNEAQ (reference sequence). V was shortened by 5 bases and J by 0 bases, with 16 bases between the two germline ends.

This sequence joins TRBV5-1 and TRBJ1-5; a possible D gene is TRBD1 (5 bases). Germline V gene data show CDR1 as SGHRS and CDR2 as YFSETQ. This CDR3 is built from 15 residues. V lost 2 bases to trimming and J lost 4 bases, with 13 bases between them. The CDR3 loop reads CASSFRRVDNQPQHF. DNA of the CDR3: TGCGCCAGCAGCTTCCGCAGGGTTGATAATCAGCCCCAGCATTTT. Full variable domain (missing parts from reference TRBV5-1 and TRBJ1-5): KAGVTQTPRYLIKTRGQQVTLSCSPISGHRSVSWYQQTPGQGLQFLFEYFSETQRNKGNFPGRFSGRQFSNSRSEMNVSTLELGDSALYLCASSFRRVDNQPQHFGDGTRLSIL.